What follows is one TCR beta chain and its context. Its antigen is unidentified. Cells designated naive CD8 were CD45RO-negative and were positively selected for CCR7, with terminally differentiated effector memory CD45RA+ cells excluded. These data come from a study of shared clonotypes between healthy human individuals. Study observations and caveats: In having few donors, the study represented limited genetic and exposure-history diversity.

For sorted subsets, 150 to 200 ng DNA per replicate equaled about 30,000 T cell genomes. TCRdb keeps only in-frame clones here, not all; method: immunoSEQ multiplex PCR. In the table there are some 2 million clones, just under 95% of which are singletons. The source material was naive CD8+ T cells sorted from blood. The sequence was obtained from a man aged 18 to 30 in good health.

This chain's CDR3 is CASSLNPGGIGANVLTF. As DNA, the CDR3 is TGTGCCAGCAGCCTTAACCCCGGCGGAATTGGGGCCAACGTCCTGACTTTC. The chain is built from TRBV7-3 and TRBJ2-6, with unresolved D. Per the germline V gene, CDR1 is SGHTA and CDR2 is FQGTGA. This CDR3 has 17 residues. The V gene lost 5 bases and the J gene lost 3 bases, with 17 bases spanning the gap.